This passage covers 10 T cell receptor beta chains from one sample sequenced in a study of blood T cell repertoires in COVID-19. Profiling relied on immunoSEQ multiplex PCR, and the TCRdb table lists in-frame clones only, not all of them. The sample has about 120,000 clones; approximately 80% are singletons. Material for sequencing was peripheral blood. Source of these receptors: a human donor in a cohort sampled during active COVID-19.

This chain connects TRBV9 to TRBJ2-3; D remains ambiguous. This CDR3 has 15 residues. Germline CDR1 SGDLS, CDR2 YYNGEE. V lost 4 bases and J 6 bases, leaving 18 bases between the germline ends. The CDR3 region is CASSSYESNVDTQYF. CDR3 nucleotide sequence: TGTGCCAGCAGCTCTTACGAGAGCAATGTCGATACGCAGTATTTT.

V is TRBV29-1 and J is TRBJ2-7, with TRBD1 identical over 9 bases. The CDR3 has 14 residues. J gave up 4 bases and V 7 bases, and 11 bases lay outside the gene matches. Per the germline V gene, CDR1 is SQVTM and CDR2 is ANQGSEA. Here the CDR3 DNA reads TGCAGCGCTGCCCCCGGGACAGGGTTGTACGAGCAGTACTTC. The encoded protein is CSAAPGTGLYEQYF.

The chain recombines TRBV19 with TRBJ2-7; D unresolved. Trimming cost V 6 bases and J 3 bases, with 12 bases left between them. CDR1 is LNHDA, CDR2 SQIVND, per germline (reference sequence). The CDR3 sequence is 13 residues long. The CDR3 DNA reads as TGTGCCAGTAGAGCTGCTCCGAGCTACGAGCAGTACTTC. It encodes CASRAAPSYEQYF. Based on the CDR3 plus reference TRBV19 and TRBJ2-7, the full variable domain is DGGITQSPKYLFRKEGQNVTLSCEQNLNHDAMYWYRQDPGQGLRLIYYSQIVNDFQKGDIAEGYSVSREKKESFPLTVTSAQKNPTAFYLCASRAAPSYEQYFGPGTRLTVT.

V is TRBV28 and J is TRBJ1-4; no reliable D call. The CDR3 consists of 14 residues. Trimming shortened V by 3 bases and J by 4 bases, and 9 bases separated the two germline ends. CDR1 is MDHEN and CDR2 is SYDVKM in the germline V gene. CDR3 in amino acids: CASSFSPHNEKLFF. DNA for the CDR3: TGTGCCAGCAGTTTTAGCCCGCATAATGAAAAACTGTTTTTT.

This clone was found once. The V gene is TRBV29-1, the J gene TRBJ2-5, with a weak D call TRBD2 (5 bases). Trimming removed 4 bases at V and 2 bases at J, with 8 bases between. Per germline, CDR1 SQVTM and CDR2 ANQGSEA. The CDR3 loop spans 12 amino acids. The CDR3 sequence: CSVVEAQETQYF. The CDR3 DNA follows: TGCAGCGTTGTGGAGGCTCAAGAGACCCAGTACTTC.

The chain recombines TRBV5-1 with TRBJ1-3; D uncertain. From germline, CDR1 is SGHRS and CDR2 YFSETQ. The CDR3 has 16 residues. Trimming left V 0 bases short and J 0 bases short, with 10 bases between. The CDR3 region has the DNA TGCGCCAGCAGCTTGGAAGACGGGGACTCTGGAAACACCATATATTTT. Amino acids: CASSLEDGDSGNTIYF.

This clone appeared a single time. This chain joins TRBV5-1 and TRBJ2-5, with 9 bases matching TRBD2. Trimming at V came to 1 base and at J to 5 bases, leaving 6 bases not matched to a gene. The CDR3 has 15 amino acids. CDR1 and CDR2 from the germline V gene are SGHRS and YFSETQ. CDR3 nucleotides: TGCGCCAGCAGCTTGTTTAGCGGGGGAGGGGAGACCCAGTACTTC. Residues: CASSLFSGGGETQYF.

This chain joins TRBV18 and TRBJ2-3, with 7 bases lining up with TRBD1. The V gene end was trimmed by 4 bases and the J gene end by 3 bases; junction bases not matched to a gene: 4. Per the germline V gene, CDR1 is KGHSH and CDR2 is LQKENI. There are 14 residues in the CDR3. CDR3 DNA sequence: TGTGCCAGCTCACGAGGACAGGTAACAGATACGCAGTATTTT. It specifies CASSRGQVTDTQYF.

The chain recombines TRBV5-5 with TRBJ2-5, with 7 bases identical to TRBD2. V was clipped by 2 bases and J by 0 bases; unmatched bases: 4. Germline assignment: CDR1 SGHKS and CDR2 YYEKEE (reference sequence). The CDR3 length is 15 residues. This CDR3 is CASSFGGGYQETQYF. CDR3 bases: TGTGCCAGCAGCTTCGGCGGGGGTTACCAAGAGACCCAGTACTTC. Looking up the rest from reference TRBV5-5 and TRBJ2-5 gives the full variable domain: DAGVTQSPTHLIKTRGQQVTLRCSPISGHKSVSWYQQVLGQGPQFIFQYYEKEERGRGNFPDRFSARQFPNYSSELNVNALLLGDSALYLCASSFGGGYQETQYFGPGTRLLVL.

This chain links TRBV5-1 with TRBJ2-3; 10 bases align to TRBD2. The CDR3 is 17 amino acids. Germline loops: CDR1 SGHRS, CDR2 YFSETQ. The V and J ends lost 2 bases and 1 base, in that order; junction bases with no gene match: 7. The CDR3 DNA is TGCGCCAGCAGCTTTGACCCTAGCGGGGGCGGCACAGATACGCAGTATTTT. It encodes CASSFDPSGGGTDTQYF.